One TCR beta chain is described in this entry. Its antigen remains unknown. Assay: immunoSEQ multiplex PCR; the TCRdb copy retains only in-frame clones and omits some. Found here are 100,000 to 150,000 clones, roughly 94% of them singletons; the top ten hold more than 0.9%. The data were taken from a study of cytomegalovirus exposure and HLA in healthy donors. The wider study: Later, an analysis reported that the 130 or so validation repertoires had used the same platform as the roughly 650 first-cohort repertoires.

General study results and limits: Cytomegalovirus status, reportedly, was diagnosed with high specificity and sensitivity by the classifier. The TCR clusters that emerged in the first cohort tended, a later analysis found, to co-occur in the 110 or so validation repertoires.

Unmatched junction bases numbered 2, after V lost 1 base and J lost 4 bases. The CDR3 totals 14 residues. Germline V gene data show CDR1 as SGHRS and CDR2 as YFSETQ. The TCR comes from a woman younger than 30 in good health and CMV-seronegative. The chain links TRBV5-1 to TRBJ2-7; 10 bases align to TRBD2. The sequenced sample consisted of PBMCs. CDR3 coding DNA: TGCGCCAGCAGCTTGACTAGCGGGGAATACGAGCAGTACTTC. This codes for CASSLTSGEYEQYF.